A selection of T cell receptor beta chains follows, all from one sample in a study of CD8 T cells in ankylosing spondylitis. TCRdb used MiXCR to reprocess the 5' RACE reads, holding one entry per CDR3 protein. This table has fewer than 250,000 distinct CDR3 sequences, about 10% appearing once. Material: blood, either unsorted or a sorted T cell fraction (not recorded which). These receptors came from a male donor with ankylosing spondylitis or in good health (not recorded which). The CDR3 runs from the conserved cysteine through the conserved F or W. Each record gives: D gene, V gene, J gene, clone size, CDR3 protein, CDR3 DNA. D genes are given only for firm matches. Clone sizes are given selectively: once, few, many, or a class where the clone is expanded.

d_gene: NA; v_gene: TRBV6-2/TRBV6-3; j_gene: TRBJ2-3; abundance: many; CDR3aa: CASSYSILKDTDTQYF; CDR3nt: TGTGCCAGCAGTTACTCGATCCTAAAGGACACAGATACGCAGTATTTT
d_gene: NA; v_gene: TRBV7-2; j_gene: TRBJ1-6; abundance: many; CDR3aa: CASSSGQQNSPLHF; CDR3nt: TGTGCCAGCAGCTCGGGACAACAAAATTCACCCCTCCACTTT
d_gene: NA; v_gene: TRBV9; j_gene: TRBJ2-3; abundance: few; CDR3aa: CASSVGESTDTQYF; CDR3nt: TGTGCCAGCAGCGTGGGAGAAAGCACAGATACGCAGTATTTT
d_gene: NA; v_gene: TRBV28; j_gene: TRBJ2-3; abundance: many; CDR3aa: CASSTLGGSDTQYF; CDR3nt: TGTGCCAGCAGCACTCTCGGAGGGTCCGATACGCAGTATTTT
d_gene: NA; v_gene: TRBV15; j_gene: TRBJ1-1; abundance: many; CDR3aa: CATSRVRTRYLNTEAFF; CDR3nt: TGTGCCACCAGCAGAGTCCGGACAAGATACCTTAACACTGAAGCTTTCTTT
d_gene: NA; v_gene: TRBV5-1; j_gene: TRBJ1-6; abundance: many; CDR3aa: CASNLDTPYNSPLHF; CDR3nt: TGCGCCAGCAACCTGGACACTCCCTATAATTCACCCCTCCACTTT
d_gene: NA; v_gene: TRBV7-2; j_gene: TRBJ1-4; abundance: many; CDR3aa: CASSLGGNSELFF; CDR3nt: TGTGCCAGCAGCTTGGGTGGCAACAGTGAACTGTTTTTT
d_gene: NA; v_gene: TRBV10-3; j_gene: TRBJ1-5; abundance: many; CDR3aa: CAIAEGNQPQHF; CDR3nt: TGTGCCATCGCGGAGGGGAATCAGCCCCAGCATTTT
d_gene: TRBD1; v_gene: TRBV5-1; j_gene: TRBJ2-7; abundance: NA; CDR3aa: CASSLVGGQRRLDEQYF; CDR3nt: TGCGCCAGCAGCTTGGTTGGGGGACAGCGTAGGCTTGACGAGCAGTACTTC
d_gene: TRBD2; v_gene: TRBV19; j_gene: TRBJ2-3; abundance: NA; CDR3aa: CASRPLGAGGTDTQYF; CDR3nt: TGTGCCAGTAGACCCCTGGGAGCGGGAGGCACAGATACGCAGTATTTT
d_gene: TRBD2; v_gene: TRBV20-1; j_gene: TRBJ2-1; abundance: NA; CDR3aa: CSARGDGGRYNEQFF; CDR3nt: TGCAGTGCTAGAGGGGACGGGGGGAGGTACAATGAGCAGTTCTTC
d_gene: TRBD2; v_gene: TRBV5-6; j_gene: TRBJ2-2; abundance: NA; CDR3aa: CASSPPASGYGTGELFF; CDR3nt: TGTGCCAGCAGCCCCCCAGCTAGCGGGTATGGGACCGGGGAGCTGTTTTTT
d_gene: NA; v_gene: TRBV3-1; j_gene: TRBJ1-1; abundance: many; CDR3aa: CASSPGDPTEAFF; CDR3nt: TGTGCCAGCAGCCCAGGAGATCCCACTGAAGCTTTCTTT
d_gene: NA; v_gene: TRBV15; j_gene: TRBJ2-1; abundance: many; CDR3aa: CATSGGYENEQFF; CDR3nt: TGTGCCACCTCCGGGGGTTACGAGAATGAGCAGTTCTTC
d_gene: NA; v_gene: TRBV15; j_gene: TRBJ2-1; abundance: many; CDR3aa: CATSRNNEQFF; CDR3nt: TGTGCCACCAGCAGAAACAATGAGCAGTTCTTC
d_gene: TRBD2; v_gene: TRBV7-2; j_gene: TRBJ2-7; abundance: NA; CDR3aa: CASSLVGLASTTYEQYF; CDR3nt: TGTGCCAGCAGCTTAGTGGGACTAGCATCGACCACCTACGAGCAGTACTTC